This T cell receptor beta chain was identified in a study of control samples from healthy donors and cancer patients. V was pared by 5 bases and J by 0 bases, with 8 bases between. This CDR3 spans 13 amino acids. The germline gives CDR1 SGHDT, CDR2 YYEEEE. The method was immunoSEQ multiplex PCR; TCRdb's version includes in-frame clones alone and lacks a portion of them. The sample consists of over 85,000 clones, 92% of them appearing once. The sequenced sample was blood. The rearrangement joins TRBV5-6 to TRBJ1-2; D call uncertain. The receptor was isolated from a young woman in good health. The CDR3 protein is CASSVTANYGYTF. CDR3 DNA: TGTGCCAGCAGTGTTACAGCTAACTATGGCTACACCTTC. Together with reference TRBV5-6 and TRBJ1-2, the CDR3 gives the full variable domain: DAGVTQSPTHLIKTRGQQVTLRCSPKSGHDTVSWYQQALGQGPQFIFQYYEEEERQRGNFPDRFSGHQFPNYSSELNVNALLLGDSALYLCASSVTANYGYTFGSGTRLTVV.